Below, one T cell receptor (beta chain) is given with its context. Its specificity is not known. The data were obtained in a study of blood T cell dynamics during melanoma immunotherapy. Study information: Metastatic melanoma patients received first-line pembrolizumab or nivolumab plus ipilimumab. Broader study findings: Whether repertoire-driving clones were melanoma-specific could not be determined.

The CDR3 runs 16 residues. V dropped 4 bases and J dropped 6; count of bases not matched to a gene: 8. From germline, CDR1 is SGHNT and CDR2 YYREEE (reference sequence). Sample time point: pre-treatment baseline. Sampling occurred pretreatment (T0) and at week 3 (W3), after cycle one of checkpoint blockade. Sequencing was performed with immunoSEQ multiplex PCR; in TCRdb, only in-frame clones are kept and a portion is missing. The repertoire holds about 22,000 clones, with 89% as singletons. The sample in question was blood, obtained from a patient treated with checkpoint blockade. This clonotype was obtained from a human donor with melanoma. This chain uses TRBV5-4 with TRBJ2-1, with TRBD1 matching 12 bases. The DNA of the CDR3 is TGTGCCAGCAGCCTGGAGGGGACAGGGGGCCGCAATGAGCAGTTCTTC. Its translation: CASSLEGTGGRNEQFF.